This T cell receptor (beta chain) was profiled in a study of beta chain features in type 1 diabetes. Study-wide findings and caveats: Compared with healthy donors, patients appeared to share more similar naive, central memory and regulatory TCRB repertoires. Type 1 diabetes patients showed fewer insertions and more deletions at VDJ junctions.

This CDR3 has 13 residues. From germline, CDR1 is MNHEY and CDR2 SVGAGI. V lost 6 bases, J lost 6 bases, and 13 bases lay in between. In regard to this clone: No antigen is known for it.

Every isolated RNA sample was fully reverse transcribed, so sequencing captured expressed TCRB transcripts. Sequencing used immunoSEQ multiplex PCR; TCRdb keeps in-frame clones, though not all of them. This sample has over 300,000 clones, with roughly 8% found just once. This TCR was sampled from a woman younger than 35 in good health. Sequencing was carried out using central memory CD4+ T cells from blood. V usage is TRBV6-5 and J usage is TRBJ2-3; maybe TRBD2 (6 bases). The CDR3 nucleotides are TGTGCCAGCAGCCCACGACTAGGTGATACGCAGTATTTT. Translating gives CASSPRLGDTQYF.